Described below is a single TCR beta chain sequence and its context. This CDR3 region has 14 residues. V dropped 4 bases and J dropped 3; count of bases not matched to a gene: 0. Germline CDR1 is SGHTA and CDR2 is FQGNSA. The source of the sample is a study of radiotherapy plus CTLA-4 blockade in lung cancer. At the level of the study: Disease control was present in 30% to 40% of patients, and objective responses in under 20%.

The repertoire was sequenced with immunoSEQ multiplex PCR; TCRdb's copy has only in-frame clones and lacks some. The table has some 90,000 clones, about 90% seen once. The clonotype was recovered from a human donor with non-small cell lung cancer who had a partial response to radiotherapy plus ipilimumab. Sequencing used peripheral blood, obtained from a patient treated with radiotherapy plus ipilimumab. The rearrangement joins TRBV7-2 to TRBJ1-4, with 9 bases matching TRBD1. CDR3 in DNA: TGTGCCAGCAGCTGGGACAGGGCTAATGAAAAACTGTTTTTT. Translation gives CASSWDRANEKLFF.